The source of this T cell receptor beta chain is a study of blood T cell repertoires in COVID-19. Study-level information: The United States, Italy and Spain supplied acute and convalescent COVID-19 samples. PBMCs, B-cell-depleted T cells, or T cells were the source of the cDNA or gDNA that made up the material.

The CDR3 totals 14 residues. Looked up from germline, CDR1 is MDHEN and CDR2 is SYDVKM. V trimming: 3 bases; J trimming: 7 bases; junction bases outside the gene matches: 6. Original processing methods: It was from reference gene primer amplification that nucleated cell counts were estimated. Using immunoSEQ multiplex PCR, the repertoire was profiled, and TCRdb retains in-frame clones only, with some absent. Clone size and V and J calls were adopted from that table, with D and trimming inferred from the DNA. The sample contains 150,000 to 200,000 clones, less than 85% of which appear only once. While infection was still active, Seattle patients were enrolled and then followed longitudinally. By its share, this clone is large (0.1 to 1%).

Sequenced material: peripheral blood. V and J are TRBV28 and TRBJ1-5, with TRBD1 matching over 7 bases. The sequence derives from a woman aged 60 to 75 with COVID-19, enrolled during active disease. The CDR3 DNA follows: TGTGCCAGCAGTTTCTTGGGACAGACCCAGCCCCAGCATTTT. This encodes CASSFLGQTQPQHF. Supplemented by reference TRBV28 and TRBJ1-5, the full variable domain reads DVKVTQSSRYLVKRTGEKVFLECVQDMDHENMFWYRQDPGLGLRLIYFSYDVKMKEKGDIPEGYSVSREKKERFSLILESASTNQTSMYLCASSFLGQTQPQHFGDGTRLSIL.